This T cell receptor beta chain stems from a study of metastatic and nonmetastatic thyroid tumors (dated by TCRdb to the early 2020s). For the study in its entirety: Repertoires were compared across peripheral blood and tumor or nodule tissue samples from malignant and benign thyroid patients. Study-wide conclusions, independent of this receptor: In both blood and tumor samples, malignant tumors were reported to have significantly higher TCR beta diversity than benign nodules.

Library preparation was by PCR. Instrument on record: Illumina HiSeq 4000. The TCR beta-chain CDR3 region of each patient was profiled by high-throughput sequencing. In the source study's methods: Drawing on CDR3 differences between clinicopathological groups, the researchers built a classifier meant to tell apart patients with distant-metastatic papillary thyroid cancer. The Shannon index was used to measure repertoire diversity, and the Morisita-Horn index was used to measure how similar tumor and blood repertoires were. Using fastp at Q25 and MiXCR, TCRdb reprocessed the public reads and kept productive beta chains. It is TCRdb's table, rather than the study itself, that gives the V and J calls and clone size. This sample comprises about 60,000 clones, about 16% of them detected only once. Around 9% of the sample belongs to the ten largest clones. From the cysteine up to the phenylalanine, the CDR3 has a length of 14 residues. CDR3 DNA is the only sequence kept; it has 42 bases, read in frame from the first base. V is trimmed back by 5 bases and J by 7 bases, and the junction contains 9 bases that no gene match accounts for. CDR1 MNHEY and CDR2 SVGEGT are derived from the germline V gene.

None of the patients had been given any treatment before thyroid surgery. Patient clinical samples collected from about 2011 to 2018 were retrospectively analysed using T-cell receptor beta sequencing. On this clone: What this receptor recognizes is not known. The input lacks base qualities; no much larger clone sits a single base away.

The source material was blood. This receptor was taken from a male donor with papillary thyroid cancer or a benign thyroid nodule (not recorded which). Some clones in this sample may be carry-over from other donors' samples. The sequence links TRBV6-2 or TRBV6-3 to TRBJ2-3, with 7 bases matching TRBD2. The CDR3 has the sequence CASSVLAEAYTQYF. The nucleotide sequence is TGTGCCAGCAGTGTCCTAGCGGAGGCATATACGCAGTATTTT.